This TCR beta chain was observed in a study of post-analysis software for immune sequencing data (dated by TCRdb to between 2014 and 2016). A note on the overall study: The recorded disease courses included relapsing-remitting, secondary progressive and progressive-relapsing multiple sclerosis, and some patients had no subtype annotation. A subset of samples was prepared in parallel using single-end sample barcoding, then pooled and co-amplified after Illumina adapter ligation. Patient repertoires were compared against 11 previously published healthy control repertoires from donors aged about 6 to 26 years.

General findings and caveats noted by the study authors: Significantly lower normalized Chao1 diversity was found in multiple sclerosis patients than in controls, suggesting substantial peripheral T-cell clonal expansion. Direct clustering with F measure showed strong co-clustering of samples prepared in the same batch, prompting a batch-effect correction. The control group was slightly older than the multiple sclerosis patient group. Roughly 5 TRBV segments, including TRBV5-6, TRBV5-1 and TRBV20-1, were significantly more frequent in patients than controls.

To demonstrate the VDJtools post-analysis software, TCR beta repertoires were profiled from the peripheral blood of some 12 young patients with multiple sclerosis. Multiple sclerosis patients were children and adolescents aged 6 to 15 years. The protocol used for the library was PCR. The instrument given in TCRdb is Illumina HiSeq 2500. To reduce PCR and sequencing biases, unique molecular identifiers were incorporated into the TCR beta cDNA libraries. Per 1 to 10 million input T cells, roughly 0.5 million cDNA molecules were obtained, such that each molecule approximated one T cell. The patient libraries were prepared and sequenced with the same protocol used for the earlier healthy control dataset. Samples belonging to the same batch were prepared together, multiplexed and sequenced on a shared HiSeq lane. Processing in the source paper ran as follows. MIGEC handled the raw barcoded reads, throwing out single-read molecular identifier groups before consensus assembly and CDR3 extraction. VDJtools was used for post-analysis of the clonotype tables, and diversity was normalized by down-sampling every dataset to the size of the smallest sample. To correct batch-related cross-sample contamination, repertoire overlap clustering matched CDR3 amino acid sequences but not nucleotide sequences. TCRdb trimmed public reads at Q25 via fastp, called clones via MiXCR and kept in-frame beta chains. Rows are combined by CDR3 protein, so each entry shows the most common genes and DNA. It is TCRdb's table, rather than the study itself, that gives the V and J calls and clone size. The sample records approximately 730,000 distinct CDR3 sequences, about 45% of which are singletons. 4.9% of the sample is in the top ten clones.

At the junction V is shortened by 1 base and J by 0 bases, with 10 bases in between. From the cysteine up to the phenylalanine, the CDR3 has a length of 16 residues. Of all the DNA, just the CDR3 is kept, 48 bases in frame from base 1. The germline V gene provides CDR1 SGHAT and CDR2 FQNNGV. The table lists this clonotype with a few counts. What this receptor recognizes is not known. No qualities accompany the bases; no much larger clone lies one base away. The sequencing sample was made of blood. Here the chain combines TRBV11-2 and TRBJ2-1; no D gene is confidently identified. The receptor was isolated from a girl aged 10-17 years with multiple sclerosis. DNA sequence: TGTGCCAGCAGCTTAGTTAGGCGGAGCTCCTACAATGAGCAGTTCTTC. The encoded protein is CASSLVRRSSYNEQFF.